Reported below is one TCR beta chain. The data are from a study of blood T cell repertoires in COVID-19. About the research overall: Donors in the United States, Italy and Spain gave samples during acute or convalescent COVID-19. T cells, B-cell-depleted T cells, or PBMCs supplied cDNA or gDNA.

Study processing details: How many nucleated cells were present was estimated from reference gene primer amplification. This table comes from immunoSEQ multiplex PCR, and its TCRdb copy is limited to in-frame clones, with some not included. V, J and clone size are taken as reported in that table, and D and trimming were inferred from the DNA itself. The sample yields about 45,000 clones, approximately 85% seen once. Germline CDR1 SGHDN, CDR2 FVKESK. V lost 5 bases, J lost 6 bases, and 13 bases lay in between. This CDR3 is 13 amino acids long. The V gene is TRBV14, the J gene TRBJ1-1; D uncertain. The receptor comes from a woman aged 80 or over with acute or convalescent COVID-19. The source material was peripheral blood. This CDR3 reads CASSTQPGSEAFF. The CDR3 region has the DNA TGTGCCAGCAGCACCCAGCCAGGATCTGAAGCTTTCTTT.